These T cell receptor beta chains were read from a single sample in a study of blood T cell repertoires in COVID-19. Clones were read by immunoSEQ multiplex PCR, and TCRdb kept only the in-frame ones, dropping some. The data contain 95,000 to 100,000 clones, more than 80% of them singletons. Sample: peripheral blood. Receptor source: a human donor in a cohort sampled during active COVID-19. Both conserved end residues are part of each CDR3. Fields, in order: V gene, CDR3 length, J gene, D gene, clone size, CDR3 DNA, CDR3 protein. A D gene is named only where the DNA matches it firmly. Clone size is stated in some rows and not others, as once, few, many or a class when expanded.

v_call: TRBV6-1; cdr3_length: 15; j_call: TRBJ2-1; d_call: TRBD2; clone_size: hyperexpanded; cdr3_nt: TGTGCCAGCAGTGAAGCAGCGGGGGCGTACAATGAGCAGTTCTTC; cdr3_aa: CASSEAAGAYNEQFF
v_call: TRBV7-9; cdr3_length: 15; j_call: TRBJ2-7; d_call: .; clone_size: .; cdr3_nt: TGTGCCAGCAGCATGGCAGGGACTGCCATCAACGAGCAGTACTTC; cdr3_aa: CASSMAGTAINEQYF
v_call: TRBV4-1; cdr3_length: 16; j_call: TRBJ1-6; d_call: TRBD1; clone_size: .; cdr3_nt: TGCGCCAGCAGCCAAGAACCAGGGGGTCAGTATTCACCCCTCCACTTT; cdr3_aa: CASSQEPGGQYSPLHF
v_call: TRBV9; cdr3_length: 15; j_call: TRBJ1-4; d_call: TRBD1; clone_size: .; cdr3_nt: TGTGCCAGCAGCCCCCTTGGGGGACAGAGCGAAAAACTGTTTTTT; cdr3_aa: CASSPLGGQSEKLFF
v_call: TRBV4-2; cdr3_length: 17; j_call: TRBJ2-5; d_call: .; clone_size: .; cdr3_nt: TGTGCCAGCAGCCAACGATTAGCGCCCAGAGGGCAAGAGACCCAGTACTTC; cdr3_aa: CASSQRLAPRGQETQYF
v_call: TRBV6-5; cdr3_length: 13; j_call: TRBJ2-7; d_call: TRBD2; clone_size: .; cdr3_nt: TGTGCCAGCCGGAACGGGGGGGACCACGAGCAGTACTTC; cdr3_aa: CASRNGGDHEQYF
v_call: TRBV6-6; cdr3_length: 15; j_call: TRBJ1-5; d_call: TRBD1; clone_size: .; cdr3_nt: TGTGCCAGCAGGACAGGGCCCCGAATCAATCAGCCCCAGCATTTT; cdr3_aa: CASRTGPRINQPQHF
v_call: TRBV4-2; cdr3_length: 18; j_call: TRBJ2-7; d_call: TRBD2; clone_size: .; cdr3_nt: TGTGCCAGCAGCCAAGGACTCGCGGGGGGCAGTTTCCCCTACGAGCAGTACTTC; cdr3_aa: CASSQGLAGGSFPYEQYF
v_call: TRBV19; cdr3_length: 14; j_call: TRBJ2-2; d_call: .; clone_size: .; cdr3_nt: TGTGCCAGTAGTCCCCAGGCTGGCGCCGGGGAGCTGTTTTTT; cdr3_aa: CASSPQAGAGELFF
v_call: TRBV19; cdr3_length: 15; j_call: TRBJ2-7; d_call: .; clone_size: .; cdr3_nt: TGTGCCAGTAGGGAACAGGGACGAAACATCTACGAGCAGTACTTC; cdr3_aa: CASREQGRNIYEQYF
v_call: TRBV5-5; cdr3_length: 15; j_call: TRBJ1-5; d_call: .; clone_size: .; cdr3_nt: TGTGCCAGCAGCTTGTCGGTAGGGGGCAATCAGCCCCAGCATTTT; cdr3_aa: CASSLSVGGNQPQHF
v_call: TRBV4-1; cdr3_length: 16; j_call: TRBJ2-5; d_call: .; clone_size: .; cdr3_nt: TGCGCCAGCAGCCAAGGCGGGGCGGGACCCCAAGAGACCCAGTACTTC; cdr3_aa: CASSQGGAGPQETQYF
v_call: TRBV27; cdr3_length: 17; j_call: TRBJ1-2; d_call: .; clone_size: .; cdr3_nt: TGTGCCAGCAGTTTATTGTACAGGGTAGCGGGTAACTATGGCTACACCTTC; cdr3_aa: CASSLLYRVAGNYGYTF
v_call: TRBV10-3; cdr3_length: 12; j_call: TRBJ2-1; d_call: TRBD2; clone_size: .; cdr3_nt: TGTGCCATCACCGGGGGGGGCATGGAGCAGTTCTTC; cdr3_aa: CAITGGGMEQFF
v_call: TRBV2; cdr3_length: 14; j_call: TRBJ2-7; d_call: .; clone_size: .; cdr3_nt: TGTGCCAGCAGTGAAGCGCTACCCTATATTGAGCAGTACTTC; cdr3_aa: CASSEALPYIEQYF
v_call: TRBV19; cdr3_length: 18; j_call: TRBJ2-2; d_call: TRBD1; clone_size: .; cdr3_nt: TGTGCCAGTAGTGTCGAGGACAGGGCCTTATCGAACACCGGGGAGCTGTTTTTT; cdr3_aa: CASSVEDRALSNTGELFF
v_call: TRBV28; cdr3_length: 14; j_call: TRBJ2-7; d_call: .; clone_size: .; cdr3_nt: TGTGCCAGCAGAAGTTATGGGAGTGGAAACGAGCAGTACTTC; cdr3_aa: CASRSYGSGNEQYF
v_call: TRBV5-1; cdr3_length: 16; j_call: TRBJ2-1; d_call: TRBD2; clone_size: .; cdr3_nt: TGCGCCAGCAGCTCAATAGCGGGAGTAGGGTTGAATGAGCAGTTCTTC; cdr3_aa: CASSSIAGVGLNEQFF
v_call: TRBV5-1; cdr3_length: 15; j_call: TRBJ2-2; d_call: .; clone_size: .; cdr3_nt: TGCGCCAGCAGCTTGGCCGGCGGCTCCACCGGGGAGCTGTTTTTT; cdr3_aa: CASSLAGGSTGELFF
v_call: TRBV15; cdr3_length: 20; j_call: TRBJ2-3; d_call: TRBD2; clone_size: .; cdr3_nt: TGTGCCACCAGCAGAGGACTGGGGCTAGCGGGAGGGCCGGGCACAGATACGCAGTATTTT; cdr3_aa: CATSRGLGLAGGPGTDTQYF
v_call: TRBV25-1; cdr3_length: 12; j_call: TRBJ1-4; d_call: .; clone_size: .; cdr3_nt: TGTGCCAGCAGGCAGGGTAATGAAAAACTGTTTTTT; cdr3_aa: CASRQGNEKLFF
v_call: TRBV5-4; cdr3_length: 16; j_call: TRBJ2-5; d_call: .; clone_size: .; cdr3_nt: TGTGCCAGCAGCCGGTCGACCGACTCGCCCCCAGAGACCCAGTACTTC; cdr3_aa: CASSRSTDSPPETQYF
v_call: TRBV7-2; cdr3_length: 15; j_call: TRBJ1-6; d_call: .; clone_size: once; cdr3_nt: TGTGCCAGCAGTCCCGGGACGGGGGGAAATTCACCCCTCCACTTT; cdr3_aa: CASSPGTGGNSPLHF
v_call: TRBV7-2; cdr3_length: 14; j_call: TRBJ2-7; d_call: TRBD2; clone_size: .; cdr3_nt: TGTGCCAGCAGCTACCAGCGGGGGTCCTACGAGCAGTACTTC; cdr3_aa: CASSYQRGSYEQYF
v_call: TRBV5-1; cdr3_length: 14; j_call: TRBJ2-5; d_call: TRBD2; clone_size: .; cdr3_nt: TGCGCCAGCAGCACAGGGACTAGACAAGAGACCCAGTACTTC; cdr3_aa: CASSTGTRQETQYF
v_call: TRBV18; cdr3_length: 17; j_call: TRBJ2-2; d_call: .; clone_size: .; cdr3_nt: TGTGCCAGCTCACCCTTTGCGACTCCCAACGCCGGCGGGGAGCTGTTTTTT; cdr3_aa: CASSPFATPNAGGELFF
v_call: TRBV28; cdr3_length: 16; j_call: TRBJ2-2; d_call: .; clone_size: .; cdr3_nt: TGTGCCAGCAGCCCCCGTTTAACCAGAAACACCGGGGAGCTGTTTTTT; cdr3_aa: CASSPRLTRNTGELFF